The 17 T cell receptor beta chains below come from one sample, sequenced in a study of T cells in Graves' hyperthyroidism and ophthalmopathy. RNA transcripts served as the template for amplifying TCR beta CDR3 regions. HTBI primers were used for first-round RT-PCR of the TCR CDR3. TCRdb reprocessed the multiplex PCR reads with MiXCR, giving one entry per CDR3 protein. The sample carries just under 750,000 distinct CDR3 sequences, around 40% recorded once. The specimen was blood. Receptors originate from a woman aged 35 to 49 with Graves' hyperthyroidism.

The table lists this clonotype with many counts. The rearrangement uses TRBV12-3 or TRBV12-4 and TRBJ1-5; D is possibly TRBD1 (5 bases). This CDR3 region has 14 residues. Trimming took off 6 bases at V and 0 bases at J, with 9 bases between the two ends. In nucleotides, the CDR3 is TGTGCCAGCAGCCCGACAGATAGCAATCAGCCCCAGCATTTT. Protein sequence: CASSPTDSNQPQHF.

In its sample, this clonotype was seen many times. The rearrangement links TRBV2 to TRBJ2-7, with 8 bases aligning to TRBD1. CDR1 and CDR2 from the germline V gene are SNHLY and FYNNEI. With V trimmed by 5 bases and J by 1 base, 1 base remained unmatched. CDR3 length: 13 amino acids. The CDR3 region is CASSRQGSYEQYF. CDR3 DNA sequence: TGTGCCAGCAGTCGACAGGGGTCCTACGAGCAGTACTTC.

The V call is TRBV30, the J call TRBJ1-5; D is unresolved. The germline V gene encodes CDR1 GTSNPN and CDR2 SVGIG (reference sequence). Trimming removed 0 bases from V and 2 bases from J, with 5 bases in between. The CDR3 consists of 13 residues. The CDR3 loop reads CAWSVQGNQPQHF. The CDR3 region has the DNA TGTGCCTGGAGTGTACAAGGCAATCAGCCCCAGCATTTT.

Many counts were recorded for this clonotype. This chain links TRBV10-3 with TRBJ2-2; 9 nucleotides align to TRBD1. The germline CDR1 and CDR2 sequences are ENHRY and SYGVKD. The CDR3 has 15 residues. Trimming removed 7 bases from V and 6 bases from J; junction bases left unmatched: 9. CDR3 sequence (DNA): TGTGCCATCAACCTCGGGACAGGGTTTTCCGGGGAGCTGTTTTTT. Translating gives CAINLGTGFSGELFF.

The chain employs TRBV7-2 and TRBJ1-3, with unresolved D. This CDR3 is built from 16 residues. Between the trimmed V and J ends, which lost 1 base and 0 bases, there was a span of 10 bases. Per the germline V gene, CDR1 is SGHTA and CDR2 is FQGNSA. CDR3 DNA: TGTGCCAGCAGCTTAGTTTTCGGAGACTCTGGAAACACCATATATTTT. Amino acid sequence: CASSLVFGDSGNTIYF.

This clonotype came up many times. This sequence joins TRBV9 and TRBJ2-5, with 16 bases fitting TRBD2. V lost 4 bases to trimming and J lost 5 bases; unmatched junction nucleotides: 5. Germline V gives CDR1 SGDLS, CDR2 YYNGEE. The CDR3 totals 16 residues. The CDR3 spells CASSPGLAGGLETQYF. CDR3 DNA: TGTGCCAGCAGCCCGGGACTAGCGGGAGGGTTGGAGACCCAGTACTTC.

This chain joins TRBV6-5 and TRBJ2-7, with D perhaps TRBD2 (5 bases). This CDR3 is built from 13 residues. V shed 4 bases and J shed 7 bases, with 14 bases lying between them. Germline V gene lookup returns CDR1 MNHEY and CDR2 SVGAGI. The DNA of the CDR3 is TGTGCCAGCAGTTTTGAACTAGGGAGAGAGCAGTACTTC. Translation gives CASSFELGREQYF.

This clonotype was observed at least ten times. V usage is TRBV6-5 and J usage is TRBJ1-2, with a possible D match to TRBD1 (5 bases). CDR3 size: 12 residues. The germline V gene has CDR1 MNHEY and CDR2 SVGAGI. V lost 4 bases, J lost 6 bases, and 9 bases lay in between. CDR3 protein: CASSSRGDGYTF. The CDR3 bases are TGTGCCAGCAGTTCCAGAGGGGATGGCTACACCTTC.

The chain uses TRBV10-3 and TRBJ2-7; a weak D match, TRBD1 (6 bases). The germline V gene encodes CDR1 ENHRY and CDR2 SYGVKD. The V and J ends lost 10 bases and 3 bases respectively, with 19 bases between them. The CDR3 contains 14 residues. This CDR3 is CASERQDGNYEQYF. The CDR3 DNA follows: TGTGCCAGCGAGAGACAGGACGGGAACTACGAGCAGTACTTC.

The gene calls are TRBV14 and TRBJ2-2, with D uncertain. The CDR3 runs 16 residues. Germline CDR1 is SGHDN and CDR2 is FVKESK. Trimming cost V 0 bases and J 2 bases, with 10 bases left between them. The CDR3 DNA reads TGTGCCAGCAGCCAAGATCGCCCGGATAACACCGGGGAGCTGTTTTTT. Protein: CASSQDRPDNTGELFF.

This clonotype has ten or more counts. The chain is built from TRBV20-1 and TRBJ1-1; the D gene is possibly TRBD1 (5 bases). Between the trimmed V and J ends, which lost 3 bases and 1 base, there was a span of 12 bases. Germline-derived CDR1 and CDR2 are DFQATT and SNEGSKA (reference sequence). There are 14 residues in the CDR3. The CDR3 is CSARVGVGNTEAFF. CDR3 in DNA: TGCAGTGCTAGGGTGGGGGTAGGGAACACTGAAGCTTTCTTT.

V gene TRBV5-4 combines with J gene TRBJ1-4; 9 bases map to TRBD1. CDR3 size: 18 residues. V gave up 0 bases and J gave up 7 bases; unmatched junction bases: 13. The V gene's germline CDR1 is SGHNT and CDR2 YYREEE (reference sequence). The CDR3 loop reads CASSLGGQGVRMGEKLFF. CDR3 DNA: TGTGCCAGCAGCTTGGGGGGACAGGGCGTCCGGATGGGTGAAAAACTGTTTTTT.

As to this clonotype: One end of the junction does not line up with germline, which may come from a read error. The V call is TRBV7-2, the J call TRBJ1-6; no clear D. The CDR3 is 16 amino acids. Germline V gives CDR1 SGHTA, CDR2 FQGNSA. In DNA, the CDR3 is TGTGCCAGCAGCTTAGCCACAAGCTCCTACAATTCACCCCTCCACTTT. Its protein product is CASSLATSSYNSPLHF.

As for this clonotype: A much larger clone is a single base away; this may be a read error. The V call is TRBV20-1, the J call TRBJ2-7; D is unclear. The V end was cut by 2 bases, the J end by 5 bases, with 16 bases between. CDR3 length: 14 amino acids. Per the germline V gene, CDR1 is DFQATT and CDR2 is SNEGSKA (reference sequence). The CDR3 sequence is CSARPSGTAHEQYF. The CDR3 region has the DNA TGCAGTGCTAGACCCTCAGGCACAGCCCACGAGCAGTACTTC.

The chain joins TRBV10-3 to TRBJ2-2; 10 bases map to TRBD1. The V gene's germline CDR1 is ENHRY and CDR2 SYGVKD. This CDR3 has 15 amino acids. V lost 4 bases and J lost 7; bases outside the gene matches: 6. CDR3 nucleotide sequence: TGTGCCATCAGTGGACAGGGGGCATGGGACGGGGAGCTGTTTTTT. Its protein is CAISGQGAWDGELFF.

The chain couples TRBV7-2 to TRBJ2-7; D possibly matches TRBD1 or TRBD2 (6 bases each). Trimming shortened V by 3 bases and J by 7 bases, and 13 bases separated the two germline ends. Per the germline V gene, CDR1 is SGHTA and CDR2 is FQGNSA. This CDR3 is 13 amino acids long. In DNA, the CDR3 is TGTGCCAGCAGCTTGGGGGGCAACAATGAGCAGTACTTC. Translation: CASSLGGNNEQYF.

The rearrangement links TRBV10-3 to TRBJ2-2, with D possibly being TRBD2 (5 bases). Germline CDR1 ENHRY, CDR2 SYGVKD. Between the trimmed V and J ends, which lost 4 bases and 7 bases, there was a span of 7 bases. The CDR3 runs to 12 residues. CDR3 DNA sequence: TGTGCCATCAGTGGCCGGGACGGGGAGCTGTTTTTT. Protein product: CAISGRDGELFF.